The 23 T cell receptor beta chains in this list originate from one sample, sequenced in a study of blood T cell repertoires in COVID-19. TCRdb's copy holds only in-frame clones and misses some; the assay was immunoSEQ multiplex PCR. The profile shows some 190,000 clones, 75% to 85% of them singletons. Sequencing was carried out using peripheral blood. The source of these receptors is a woman aged 35 to 49 with COVID-19, enrolled during active disease.

This clone was observed many times. The chain links TRBV19 to TRBJ2-2; 7 positions match TRBD1. CDR1 and CDR2 from the germline V gene are LNHDA and SQIVND (reference sequence). The ends lost 6 bases at V and 5 bases at J; junction bases unmatched: 12. CDR3 length equals 16 residues. CDR3 DNA sequence: TGTGCCAGTAGGCTCGGGGCAGGGGGACCGACCGGGGAGCTGTTTTTT. It specifies CASRLGAGGPTGELFF.

This clone came up a few times. The chain uses TRBV28 and TRBJ1-1; D call uncertain. Trimming left V 4 bases short and J 3 bases short, with 18 bases between. The CDR3 extends over 16 amino acids. The germline gives CDR1 MDHEN, CDR2 SYDVKM. Here the CDR3 DNA reads TGTGCCAGCAGTTCCCCTTACGCGGGCGCGGACACTGAAGCTTTCTTT. Its protein product is CASSSPYAGADTEAFF.

V gene TRBV14 combines with J gene TRBJ1-1, with D perhaps TRBD1 (5 bases). The germline V gene has CDR1 SGHDN and CDR2 FVKESK. This CDR3 is built from 14 residues. V dropped 4 bases and J dropped 4 bases, with 13 bases sitting between them. The CDR3 DNA reads as TGTGCCAGCAGCCCTACCCAAAGGGGCACTGAAGCTTTCTTT. Residues: CASSPTQRGTEAFF.

The chain couples TRBV27 to TRBJ2-1; a possible D gene is TRBD2 (7 bases). V dropped 6 bases and J dropped 2 bases, with 14 bases sitting between them. Germline-derived CDR1 and CDR2 are MNHEY and SMNVEV (reference sequence). The CDR3 consists of 15 residues. The CDR3 is CASSISGGPYNEQFF. The CDR3 DNA reads TGTGCCAGCAGCATCTCGGGGGGCCCCTACAATGAGCAGTTCTTC.

The chain has TRBV28 and TRBJ1-1, with TRBD1 matching over 8 bases. The CDR3 consists of 13 residues. V shed 7 bases, J shed 3 bases, and the junction held 4 bases outside the gene matches. The germline CDR1 and CDR2 sequences are MDHEN and SYDVKM. The CDR3 region is CASMAGGYTEAFF. CDR3 nucleotides: TGTGCCAGCATGGCAGGGGGCTACACTGAAGCTTTCTTT.

The rearrangement uses TRBV5-4 and TRBJ2-1; 7 bases fit TRBD2. Trimming removed 5 bases from V and 5 bases from J; junction bases left unmatched: 4. CDR3 size: 13 residues. Looked up from germline, CDR1 is SGHNT and CDR2 is YYREEE (reference sequence). CDR3 protein: CASSSGLHNEQFF. DNA of the CDR3: TGTGCCAGCAGTTCGGGACTACACAATGAGCAGTTCTTC. Using reference TRBV5-4 and TRBJ2-1 for the parts outside the CDR3, the full variable domain is ETGVTQSPTHLIKTRGQQVTLRCSSQSGHNTVSWYQQALGQGPQFIFQYYREEENGRGNFPPRFSGLQFPNYSSELNVNALELDDSALYLCASSSGLHNEQFFGPGTRLTVL.

The CDR3 is CASSKLGTNTEAFF. DNA for the CDR3: TGTGCCAGCAGCAAACTGGGCACGAACACTGAAGCTTTCTTT. J is TRBJ1-1 and V is TRBV21-1; the listed D gene, TRBD1, was not tested against the DNA. TRBV21-1 is recorded as a pseudogene. CDR3 size: 14 residues.

A note on this clone: Distinct nucleotide sequences in the sample also encode this CDR3. J is TRBJ2-3 and V is TRBV7-2, with D perhaps TRBD1 (5 bases). The V gene lost 3 bases and the J gene lost 1 base, with 8 bases spanning the gap. The CDR3 is made up of 14 amino acids. CDR1 is SGHTA, CDR2 FQGNSA, per germline. CDR3 in DNA: TGTGCCAGCAGCTTCCAGGGTGGCACAGATACGCAGTATTTT. Translation: CASSFQGGTDTQYF.

The CDR3 loop reads CASSEEGIGYQPQHF. CDR3 coding DNA: TGTGCCAGCAGTGAAGAGGGGATTGGGTACCAGCCCCAGCATTTT. The chain uses TRBV2 and TRBJ1-5; perhaps TRBD1 as D (5 bases). CDR3 length equals 15 residues. V lost 1 base, J lost 7 bases, and 14 bases lay in between. Germline V gene sequence: CDR1 SNHLY, CDR2 FYNNEI.

The CDR3 nucleotides are TGTGCCAGCAGCCCGGGGGGTGAAAAACTGTTTTTT. It yields the protein CASSPGGEKLFF. The chain is built from TRBV9 and TRBJ1-4; possibly TRBD1 for D (5 bases). CDR1 and CDR2 (germline): SGDLS, YYNGEE. This CDR3 spans 12 amino acids. Trimming took off 4 bases at V and 7 bases at J, with 8 bases between the two ends. Complete variable domain (other parts from reference TRBV9 and TRBJ1-4): DSGVTQTPKHLITATGQRVTLRCSPRSGDLSVYWYQQSLDQGLQFLIQYYNGEERAKGNILERFSAQQFPDLHSELNLSSLELGDSALYFCASSPGGEKLFFGSGTQLSVL.

The chain carries TRBV19 and TRBJ2-2; D remains ambiguous. The CDR3 is made up of 14 amino acids. Germline V gives CDR1 LNHDA, CDR2 SQIVND (reference sequence). V was shortened by 6 bases and J by 1 base, with 9 bases between the two germline ends. This CDR3 is CASSPPQNTGELFF. The DNA for the CDR3 is TGTGCCAGTAGCCCTCCACAGAACACCGGGGAGCTGTTTTTT.

This clone was counted only a few times. The chain employs TRBV6-5 and TRBJ2-7; tentatively, D is TRBD1 (6 bases). Germline V lookup: CDR1 MNHEY, CDR2 SVGAGI. This CDR3 has 13 residues. V was shortened by 5 bases and J by 4 bases, with 12 bases between the two germline ends. The CDR3 DNA reads TGTGCCAGCAGTCAAAAGGGGGAATACGAGCAGTACGTC. Its protein is CASSQKGEYEQYV.

CDR3 in DNA: TGTGCCTGGGAGGGACTGGGGAACACTGAAGCTTTCTTT. Encoded protein: CAWEGLGNTEAFF. J is TRBJ1-1 and V is TRBV30, with a tentative D call TRBD1 (5 bases). Germline CDR1 is GTSNPN and CDR2 is SVGIG (reference sequence). The CDR3 is 13 amino acids. Trimming removed 5 bases from V and 1 base from J, with 11 bases in between. Based on the CDR3 plus reference TRBV30 and TRBJ1-1, the full variable domain is SQTIHQWPATLVQPVGSPLSLECTVEGTSNPNLYWYRQAAGRGLQLLFYSVGIGQISSEVPQNLSASRPQDRQFILSSKKLLLSDSGFYLCAWEGLGNTEAFFGQGTRLTVV.

The V and J genes are TRBV28 and TRBJ2-2, with 11 bases aligning to TRBD2. CDR3 length: 16 residues. Germline assignment: CDR1 MDHEN and CDR2 SYDVKM. V was clipped by 2 bases and J by 4 bases; unmatched bases: 3. The CDR3 sequence: CASSLGTSGLTGELFF. The CDR3 DNA is TGTGCCAGCAGTTTAGGGACTAGCGGACTCACCGGGGAGCTGTTTTTT.

This clone was recorded a few times. The rearrangement uses TRBV27 and TRBJ1-2, with 12 bases matching TRBD1. Per germline, CDR1 MNHEY and CDR2 SMNVEV (reference sequence). Trimming removed 6 bases from V and 8 bases from J; junction bases left unmatched: 4. The CDR3 runs 13 residues. Here the CDR3 DNA reads TGTGCCAGCAGCAGGGACAGGGGGCACGGCTACACCTTC. Amino acid sequence: CASSRDRGHGYTF.

This sequence joins TRBV14 and TRBJ1-6; D unclear. CDR1 is SGHDN, CDR2 FVKESK, per germline. With 3 bases removed from V and 5 bases from J, the gap between germline ends came to 11 bases. The CDR3 is 15 amino acids. CDR3 nucleotides: TGTGCCAGCAGCCAGACCGGGAGTAATAATTCACCCCTCCACTTT. Encoded protein: CASSQTGSNNSPLHF.

The chain links TRBV30 to TRBJ1-1; 10 bases fit TRBD1. The V gene end was trimmed by 5 bases and the J gene end by 5 bases; junction bases not matched to a gene: 5. CDR1 and CDR2 from the germline V gene are GTSNPN and SVGIG (reference sequence). The CDR3 has 13 amino acids. CDR3 protein: CAWWGQGMTEAFF. CDR3 in DNA: TGTGCCTGGTGGGGACAGGGGATGACTGAAGCTTTCTTT.

V usage is TRBV13 and J usage is TRBJ2-1, with D perhaps matching TRBD2 (5 bases). V lost 4 bases and J 5 bases, leaving 12 bases between the germline ends. The CDR3 has 14 amino acids. Germline V CDR1 and CDR2: PRHDT, FYEKMQ (reference sequence). CDR3 nucleotide sequence: TGTGCCAGCAGCTCCCCGGGAACTGACAATGAGCAGTTCTTC. Translated, it gives CASSSPGTDNEQFF.

The genes are TRBV4-2 and TRBJ2-1, with 10 bases lining up with TRBD2. Germline-derived CDR1 and CDR2 are LGHNA and YNFKEQ. Trimming cost V 1 base and J 9 bases; bases outside gene matches: 12. This CDR3 region has 17 residues. The CDR3 here is CASSQAASGGLGGEQFF. CDR3 sequence (DNA): TGTGCCAGCAGCCAAGCTGCTAGCGGGGGTTTAGGGGGTGAGCAGTTCTTC.

This chain joins TRBV28 and TRBJ2-2; TRBD2 is a possible D gene (6 bases). This CDR3 region has 14 residues. Germline CDR1 and CDR2: MDHEN and SYDVKM. Trimming took 5 bases from V and 5 from J, leaving 12 bases between them. Here the CDR3 reads CASSNGSRTGELFF. CDR3 in DNA: TGTGCCAGCAGTAACGGGAGTAGGACCGGGGAGCTGTTTTTT.

This chain uses TRBV6-6 with TRBJ2-5; D not resolved. CDR1 is MNHNY and CDR2 is SVGAGI in the germline V gene (reference sequence). The ends were cut back, 3 bases at V and 2 bases at J, with 13 bases in the middle. The CDR3 runs to 15 residues. In nucleotides, the CDR3 is TGTGCCAGCAGTTATAGGCAGACACAACAAGAGACCCAGTACTTC. Its translation: CASSYRQTQQETQYF.

This clone appeared once. The J gene is TRBJ2-1, the V gene TRBV12-5; TRBD1 aligns across 10 bases. The V gene end was trimmed by 7 bases and the J gene end by 8 bases; junction bases not matched to a gene: 2. The CDR3 covers 12 residues. The germline V gene has CDR1 LGHNT and CDR2 FRNRAP. The CDR3 DNA sequence: TGTGCTAGTGCCGGGACAGGGGATGAGCAGTTCTTC. Protein product: CASAGTGDEQFF.

The rearrangement joins TRBV6-5 to TRBJ2-1; 10 positions match TRBD2. Unmatched junction bases numbered 5, after V lost 0 bases and J lost 6 bases. Germline V CDR1 and CDR2: MNHEY, SVGAGI. This CDR3 is built from 16 residues. The CDR3 DNA is TGTGCCAGCAGTTACTCGCCTAGCGGGAGTTTCAATGAGCAGTTCTTC. Protein: CASSYSPSGSFNEQFF.